This T cell receptor beta chain appears in the sequencing data of a study of breast tumors, draining lymph nodes, adjacent tissues. The lymph nodes were axillary draining lymph nodes from breast cancer patients. The CDR3 covers 15 residues. V gave up 3 bases and J gave up 1 base, with 13 bases separating them. CDR1 DFQATT and CDR2 SNEGSKA come from the germline V gene (reference sequence). TCRdb reprocessed the multiplex PCR reads via MiXCR and lists one record per CDR3 protein. The sample consists of some 170,000 distinct CDR3 sequences, 30% to 35% of them appearing once. The study's findings and limits: Tumor and nontumor repertoires were significantly more similar in luminal-like than in basal-like breast cancer. Tumor TCR diversity was below lymph nodes but above nontumor tissue. Most tumor T cells seemingly derive from lymph node, then expand in tumor. The lymph node origin of tumor T cells was framed as consistent with a hypothesis, not demonstrated.

The sample holds many counts of this clonotype. The antigen is undetermined. Sequencing used axillary lymph node tissue. V gene TRBV20-1 combines with J gene TRBJ2-1; perhaps TRBD2 as D (6 bases). This clonotype originated in a female donor with breast cancer. Some clones in this sample may be carry-over from other donors' samples. CDR3: CSASWGGGSYNEQFF. The CDR3 coding sequence is TGCAGTGCTAGTTGGGGAGGAGGGTCCTACAATGAGCAGTTCTTC.